This T cell receptor beta chain was identified during a study of T cell responses to AZD1222 COVID-19 vaccine. Second-dose timings of about 4 or about 12 weeks were pooled. Produced via immunoSEQ multiplex PCR; TCRdb's table is partial and in-frame only. The sample lists 150,000 to 200,000 clones; under 95% were seen once. Germline V gene data show CDR1 as SGHRS and CDR2 as YFSETQ. The CDR3 totals 12 residues. V was trimmed by 5 bases and J by 6 bases, leaving 9 bases between them. The sample consisted of peripheral blood, taken 28 days after the second AZD1222 dose. The chain is built from TRBV5-1 and TRBJ2-1; D assignment may be TRBD1 or TRBD2 (5 bases each). This receptor was taken from an adult who received the AZD1222 COVID-19 vaccine. The CDR3 is CASSGGGNEQFF. The CDR3 region has the DNA TGCGCCAGCAGTGGTGGGGGCAATGAGCAGTTCTTC. Complete variable domain (other parts from reference TRBV5-1 and TRBJ2-1): KAGVTQTPRYLIKTRGQQVTLSCSPISGHRSVSWYQQTPGQGLQFLFEYFSETQRNKGNFPGRFSGRQFSNSRSEMNVSTLELGDSALYLCASSGGGNEQFFGPGTRLTVL.